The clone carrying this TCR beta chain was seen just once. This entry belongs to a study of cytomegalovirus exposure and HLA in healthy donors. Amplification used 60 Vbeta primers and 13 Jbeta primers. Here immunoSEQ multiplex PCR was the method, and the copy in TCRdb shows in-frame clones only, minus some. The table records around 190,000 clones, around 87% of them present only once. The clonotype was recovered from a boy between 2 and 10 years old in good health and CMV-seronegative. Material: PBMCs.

CDR3 sequence reads: CASSHTQGDDSYEQYF. The CDR3 nucleotides read TGTGCCAGCAGCCACACCCAGGGGGACGACTCCTACGAGCAGTACTTC. The chain employs TRBV7-9 and TRBJ2-7; TRBD1 matches 7 bases. Trimming at V came to 5 bases and at J to 0 bases, leaving 10 bases not matched to a gene. Germline V CDR1 and CDR2: SEHNR, FQNEAQ (reference sequence). The CDR3 has 16 residues.